This TCR beta chain was recovered during a study of OX40 agonist ivuxolimab in advanced cancers. Looking at the study overall: Three patients got partial responses; one had hepatocellular carcinoma and two had cutaneous melanoma. Study results and limitations: Dose levels from 0.1 to 3.0 mg/kg saw CD4+ and CD8+ blood T cells expand clonally by week 6.

Looked up from germline, CDR1 is SQVTM and CDR2 is ANQGSEA. CDR3 size: 11 residues. A remark on this clone: Its cognate antigen is unknown.

Generated by immunoSEQ multiplex PCR, the TCRdb table keeps only in-frame clones and is missing some. The table shows about 32,000 clones, with roughly 84% occurring only once. Individuals having autoimmune disease history or systemic immunosuppression were not enrolled. The sequence was collected from an adult with an advanced solid tumor such as melanoma, head and neck, liver or kidney cancer. V gene TRBV29-1 combines with J gene TRBJ2-5; D not certain. The sequencing used CD4+ or CD8+ T cells sorted from blood, collected in a trial of the OX40 agonist ivuxolimab. The chain's CDR3 is CSVQGWETQYF. The CDR3 coding sequence is TGCAGTGTACAAGGGTGGGAGACCCAGTACTTC.